This passage covers 20 T cell receptor beta chains from one sample sequenced in a study of blood T cell repertoires in COVID-19. Method: immunoSEQ multiplex PCR; TCRdb's copy keeps in-frame clones and lacks some. The data contain approximately 140,000 clones, 65% to 85% of them singletons. Sequenced sample: peripheral blood. All receptors come from a man in his 60s with active or convalescent COVID-19.

V is TRBV19 and J is TRBJ2-5; 10 bases fit TRBD1. This CDR3 contains 16 residues. The junction had 8 bases not matched to a gene; V was cut back by 6 bases and J by 1 base. CDR1 LNHDA and CDR2 SQIVND come from the germline V gene (reference sequence). The CDR3 DNA is TGTGCCAGTAGCAGCCCCGGGACAGGGGCCCAAGAGACCCAGTACTTC. This encodes CASSSPGTGAQETQYF.

The V and J genes are TRBV13 and TRBJ2-1; the match to TRBD2 covers 10 bases. Trimming took 5 bases from V and 9 from J; bases not matched to a gene: 7. Germline V gene sequence: CDR1 PRHDT, CDR2 FYEKMQ (reference sequence). The CDR3 is made up of 14 amino acids. In nucleotides, the CDR3 is TGTGCCAGCAGCCTCCGAAGCGGGAGGGGTGAGCAGTTCTTC. Translated, it gives CASSLRSGRGEQFF.

The chain links TRBV3-1 (or the pseudogene TRBV3-2) to TRBJ2-4; 7 bases are shared with TRBD2. CDR3 length: 18 residues. The germline CDR1 and CDR2 sequences are LGHDT and YNNKEL (reference sequence). Trimming at V came to 3 bases and at J to 0 bases, leaving 11 bases not matched to a gene. DNA of the CDR3: TGTGCCAGCAGCCACCTGGGGGGGAGGGCCTTAGCCAAAAACATTCAGTACTTC. This encodes CASSHLGGRALAKNIQYF.

The rearrangement uses TRBV7-6 and TRBJ1-5; TRBD1 agrees at 9 bases. After removal of 1 base from V and 2 bases from J, the junction contained 18 bases not matched to a gene. This CDR3 is built from 21 residues. Germline lookup yields CDR1 SGHVS and CDR2 FNYEAQ. CDR3 in DNA: TGTGCCAGCAGCTTAGGGGTGTCGGGACAGGGTAGTCTATCGGGCAATCAGCCCCAGCATTTT. Its translation: CASSLGVSGQGSLSGNQPQHF.

The table lists this clone with a few counts. The J gene is TRBJ2-1, the V gene TRBV5-4; the match to TRBD1 covers 10 bases. CDR3 length: 15 residues. The V and J ends lost 0 bases and 7 bases, in that order; junction bases with no gene match: 4. Germline V gene data show CDR1 as SGHNT and CDR2 as YYREEE (reference sequence). CDR3 region: CASSLETGGWNEQFF. The CDR3 bases are TGTGCCAGCAGCTTGGAGACAGGGGGCTGGAATGAGCAGTTCTTC.

This chain uses TRBV7-2 with TRBJ2-7; 10 bases fit TRBD1. V lost 8 bases, J lost 3 bases, and 4 bases stayed unmatched. The CDR3 extends over 13 amino acids. Germline assignment: CDR1 SGHTA and CDR2 FQGNSA. CDR3 DNA sequence: TGTGCCAGCCGACAGGGGGCGATCTACGAGCAGTACTTC. This translates into CASRQGAIYEQYF.

The genes are TRBV5-1 and TRBJ2-7; D may be TRBD2 (5 bases). The CDR3 has 15 residues. In germline, CDR1 is SGHRS, CDR2 YFSETQ. V gave up 4 bases and J gave up 2 bases, with 16 bases separating them. The DNA for the CDR3 is TGCGCCAGCAGCCGGGGAAGGACCGGGACCTACGAGCAGTACTTC. Its translation: CASSRGRTGTYEQYF.

This chain uses TRBV27 with TRBJ2-4; TRBD1 agrees at 8 bases. This CDR3 is 16 amino acids long. The V segment lost 3 bases and the J segment 6 bases; nucleotides outside the gene matches: 10. Germline assignment: CDR1 MNHEY and CDR2 SMNVEV (reference sequence). CDR3 sequence (DNA): TGTGCCAGCAGTTTGTCAGGGGGCGCGATCGGAAACATTCAGTACTTC. Amino acid sequence: CASSLSGGAIGNIQYF.

This chain joins TRBV6-5 and TRBJ1-5; 7 bases align to TRBD1. Unmatched junction bases numbered 6, after V lost 7 bases and J lost 0 bases. CDR1 and CDR2 from the germline V gene are MNHEY and SVGAGI. The CDR3 spans 15 residues. Here the CDR3 DNA reads TGTGCCAGCAACGGGGACAGATATAGCAATCAGCCCCAGCATTTT. This gives the protein CASNGDRYSNQPQHF.

CDR3 residues: CASSLGTGNSQPQHF. The CDR3 nucleotides read TGTGCCAGCAGCTTAGGGACAGGGAATAGTCAGCCCCAGCATTTT. The V call is TRBV7-2, the J call TRBJ1-5; TRBD1 aligns across 8 bases. Germline lookup yields CDR1 SGHTA and CDR2 FQGNSA. This CDR3 region has 15 residues. The V gene end was trimmed by 1 base and the J gene end by 6 bases; junction bases not matched to a gene: 5.

V is TRBV27 and J is TRBJ1-2; tentatively, D is TRBD1 (6 bases). This CDR3 comprises 13 residues. V gave up 5 bases and J gave up 4 bases, with 11 bases separating them. Germline values: CDR1 MNHEY, CDR2 SMNVEV (reference sequence). The CDR3 loop is CASSPDRSYGYTF. The CDR3, as DNA: TGTGCCAGCAGTCCCGACAGGAGCTATGGCTACACCTTC.

The rearrangement links TRBV7-3 to TRBJ2-7; 8 nucleotides agree with TRBD2. Germline CDR1 and CDR2: SGHTA and FQGTGA. Germline trimming cut 5 bases from V and 2 bases from J; bases unmatched to any gene: 8. The CDR3 is 15 amino acids. The CDR3 DNA reads TGTGCCAGCAGCCCACTCGGGGGGGACACCTACGAGCAGTACTTC. The encoded protein is CASSPLGGDTYEQYF.

The chain joins TRBV5-4 to TRBJ1-4, with 7 nucleotides matching TRBD1. The CDR3 runs 16 residues. The germline V gene encodes CDR1 SGHNT and CDR2 YYREEE (reference sequence). After removal of 4 bases from V and 5 bases from J, the junction contained 11 bases not matched to a gene. In nucleotides, the CDR3 is TGTGCCAGCAGCCCGGACAGGTTGAGGGTCAATGAAAAACTGTTTTTT. It translates to CASSPDRLRVNEKLFF.

This chain links TRBV19 with TRBJ1-1; D gene ambiguous. The germline V and J ends were trimmed by 5 bases and 6 bases, with 16 bases remaining between them. Germline CDR1 reads LNHDA; CDR2 reads SQIVND (reference sequence). The CDR3 has 14 residues. In DNA form, the CDR3 reads TGTGCCAGTAGTTTTAACAGAGGGCACGCTGAAGCTTTCTTT. It specifies CASSFNRGHAEAFF.

This clone was seen just once. This chain joins TRBV11-2 and TRBJ2-7, with TRBD2 matching over 13 bases. The V segment lost 5 bases and the J segment 4 bases; nucleotides outside the gene matches: 5. From germline, CDR1 is SGHAT and CDR2 FQNNGV. The CDR3 runs to 15 residues. CDR3 DNA: TGTGCCAGCAGCCTAAGACTAGCGGGAGGTTACGAGCAGTACTTC. Protein: CASSLRLAGGYEQYF.

The chain recombines TRBV28 with TRBJ2-3; D is perhaps TRBD1 (6 bases). Trimming stripped 3 bases from V and 2 bases from J, with 15 bases between. This CDR3 is built from 16 residues. The germline V gene encodes CDR1 MDHEN and CDR2 SYDVKM. The CDR3 spells CASSFPTGLYTDTQYF. The CDR3 DNA is TGTGCCAGCAGTTTCCCTACAGGGCTCTACACAGATACGCAGTATTTT.

V and J are TRBV5-1 and TRBJ2-2; the D is unclear. V shed 4 bases and J shed 0 bases, with 13 bases lying between them. CDR3 length: 16 amino acids. Germline lookup yields CDR1 SGHRS and CDR2 YFSETQ. DNA of the CDR3: TGCGCCAGCAGCCGCCGAGAATCGGCGAACACCGGGGAGCTGTTTTTT. Its protein is CASSRRESANTGELFF.

The chain is built from TRBV27 and TRBJ2-7; D uncertain. This CDR3 is 11 amino acids long. CDR1 MNHEY and CDR2 SMNVEV come from the germline V gene (reference sequence). V was pared by 3 bases and J by 13 bases, with 13 bases between. The DNA for the CDR3 is TGTGCCAGCAGTTTCGGAACTACGACCTACTTC. Translating gives CASSFGTTTYF.

This chain joins TRBV7-9 and TRBJ2-5; TRBD2 is a possible D gene (6 bases). V shed 7 bases and J shed 5 bases, with 11 bases lying between them. The CDR3 is 12 residues long. Germline V gene data show CDR1 as SEHNR and CDR2 as FQNEAQ (reference sequence). Here the CDR3 reads CASTPSGETQYF. In DNA, the CDR3 is TGTGCCAGCACCCCGAGCGGGGAGACCCAGTACTTC.

V gene TRBV6-5 combines with J gene TRBJ2-3, with a possible D match to TRBD2 (6 bases). Trimming took off 6 bases at V and 4 bases at J, with 11 bases between the two ends. This CDR3 is built from 13 residues. Germline CDR1 reads MNHEY; CDR2 reads SVGAGI. The CDR3 region has the DNA TGTGCCAGCAGAAGACTAGGGGCAGATACGCAGTATTTT. Encoded protein: CASRRLGADTQYF.